This entry lists 27 T cell receptor beta chains sequenced from one sample in a study of T-cell memory formation after mild COVID-19 (dated by TCRdb to the early 2020s). Receptor amplification or capture employed 5' RACE. TCRdb records Illumina NovaSeq 6000 as the sequencer. TCRdb reworked the public reads: Q25 trimming with fastp, MiXCR clone assembly, productive beta chains retained. Entries that share a CDR3 protein sequence are merged under the most common genes and DNA. This sample has about 190,000 distinct CDR3 sequences in its table, and roughly 18% of those were observed once. Roughly 2.4% of the sample rests with the top ten. Sequenced material: PBMCs or a T cell subset sorted from them (not recorded which). These receptors were obtained from an adult woman who had mild COVID-19 (a few samples of this study predate the infection). The sample titles of this study are shuffled in the database, so cell type and time point are left out; the donor was told from shared clones.

The genes are TRBV29-1 and TRBJ1-1; D gene ambiguous. V lost 6 bases and J 10 bases, leaving 12 bases between the germline ends. CDR3 length: 10 amino acids. Germline CDR1 is SQVTM and CDR2 is ANQGSEA. The CDR3 nucleotides are TGCAGCGTCGCCGACATCCGAGCTTTCTTT. Its translation: CSVADIRAFF.

The gene calls are TRBV28 and TRBJ2-3; perhaps D is TRBD1 or TRBD2 (5 bases each). Trimming stripped 5 bases from V and 6 bases from J, with 18 bases between. The CDR3 runs 15 residues. CDR1 MDHEN and CDR2 SYDVKM come from the germline V gene. The CDR3 protein is CASSTAEGPPDTQYF. The DNA of the CDR3 is TGTGCCAGCAGTACTGCCGAGGGGCCTCCGGATACGCAGTATTTT.

This rearrangement joins TRBV7-8 to TRBJ1-3; the match to TRBD1 covers 7 bases. Germline lookup yields CDR1 SGHVS and CDR2 FQNEAQ. CDR3 length: 15 residues. J was trimmed by 5 bases and V by 4 bases; bases with no gene match: 8. CDR3 in amino acids: CASSYESTGRNTIYF. CDR3 in DNA: TGTGCCAGCAGCTATGAATCGACAGGGAGAAACACCATATATTTT.

The V and J genes are TRBV6-2 or TRBV6-3 and TRBJ2-3; D not certain. Germline CDR1 and CDR2: MNHEY and SVGEGT. Trimming pared 4 bases from V and 4 bases from J, leaving 12 bases between. The CDR3 totals 14 residues. The CDR3 DNA sequence: TGTGCCAGCAGTTTCTCCGGAACGGCAGATACGCAGTATTTT. This sequence encodes CASSFSGTADTQYF.

The chain uses TRBV7-9 and TRBJ2-5; D is undetermined. V shed 0 bases and J shed 7 bases, with 6 bases lying between them. The germline V gene has CDR1 SEHNR and CDR2 FQNEAQ (reference sequence). The CDR3 runs to 12 residues. The CDR3 nucleotides are TGTGCCAGCAGCTTAGCGCTTGCGACCCAGTACTTC. Translating gives CASSLALATQYF.

V usage is TRBV7-6 and J usage is TRBJ2-4; 10 nucleotides match TRBD1. This CDR3 spans 14 amino acids. Germline assignment: CDR1 SGHVS and CDR2 FNYEAQ. V dropped 5 bases and J dropped 6; count of bases not matched to a gene: 4. In DNA form, the CDR3 reads TGTGCCAGCAGCGCGACAGGGGGCCCAAACATTCAGTACTTC. Protein: CASSATGGPNIQYF.

In this sample, this clonotype turned up many times. The CDR3 reads CSVGTGRNIQYF. For the CDR3, the DNA is TGCAGCGTTGGAACAGGGAGAAACATTCAGTACTTC. V is TRBV29-1 and J is TRBJ2-4; a possible D gene is TRBD1 (6 bases). Deletions cut 4 bases from V and 6 bases from J, with 10 bases between. Per the germline V gene, CDR1 is SQVTM and CDR2 is ANQGSEA. This CDR3 region has 12 residues.

This clonotype was seen a few times. The chain couples TRBV9 to TRBJ1-2, with no clear D. V was cut by 7 bases and J by 14 bases, with 18 bases left in between. The CDR3 is 11 amino acids. Germline loops: CDR1 SGDLS, CDR2 YYNGEE. In nucleotides, the CDR3 is TGTGCCAGCCCCCTCCCCCCGGACTGGACCTTC. This codes for CASPLPPDWTF.

A few counts support this clonotype. The rearrangement links TRBV5-1 to TRBJ1-1; D remains unclear. The germline V gene has CDR1 SGHRS and CDR2 YFSETQ. Trimming left V 4 bases short and J 1 base short, with 11 bases between. There are 14 residues in the CDR3. CDR3 region: CASSPGPQNTEAFF. The CDR3 nucleotides are TGCGCCAGCAGCCCCGGCCCCCAGAACACTGAAGCTTTCTTT.

The rearrangement uses TRBV6-1 and TRBJ1-2; D gene ambiguous. Between the trimmed V and J ends, which lost 2 bases and 4 bases, there was a span of 8 bases. The V gene's germline CDR1 is MNHNS and CDR2 SASEGT. The CDR3 is 13 amino acids. CDR3 nucleotide sequence: TGTGCCAGCAGTGAATCCAGATCCTATGGCTACACCTTC. Protein sequence: CASSESRSYGYTF.

The chain joins TRBV2 to TRBJ2-7, with 10 bases lining up with TRBD1. Per the germline V gene, CDR1 is SNHLY and CDR2 is FYNNEI. CDR3 length: 17 amino acids. V trimming: 6 bases; J trimming: 3 bases; junction bases outside the gene matches: 14. CDR3 region: CASSVLTWTGGGYEQYF. The CDR3 nucleotides read TGTGCCAGCAGCGTTCTCACTTGGACAGGGGGAGGCTACGAGCAGTACTTC. Full variable domain (outside the CDR3, taken from reference TRBV2 and TRBJ2-7): EPEVTQTPSHQVTQMGQEVILRCVPISNHLYFYWYRQILGQKVEFLVSFYNNEISEKSEIFDDQFSVERPDGSNFTLKIRSTKLEDSAMYFCASSVLTWTGGGYEQYFGPGTRLTVT.

The chain is built from TRBV3-1 and TRBJ1-1; tentative D call: TRBD1 (6 bases). V lost 2 bases to trimming and J lost 3 bases, with 13 bases between them. Per germline, CDR1 LGHDT and CDR2 YNNKEL (reference sequence). This CDR3 spans 15 amino acids. The CDR3 sequence is CASSQPRGGYTEAFF. In nucleotides, the CDR3 is TGTGCCAGCAGCCAACCCAGGGGCGGCTACACTGAAGCTTTCTTT.

In this sample, this clonotype turned up a few times. The rearrangement uses TRBV24-1 and TRBJ2-3, with TRBD2 identical over 8 bases. Germline lookup yields CDR1 KGHDR and CDR2 SFDVKD. J was trimmed by 0 bases and V by 5 bases; bases with no gene match: 9. CDR3 size: 17 residues. The CDR3 sequence is CATSALTSGHSTDTQYF. CDR3 DNA sequence: TGTGCCACCAGTGCCCTTACTAGCGGTCATAGCACAGATACGCAGTATTTT.

J is TRBJ1-6 and V is TRBV6-6; D is uncertain. There are 18 residues in the CDR3. V was pared by 0 bases and J by 2 bases, with 14 bases between. Looked up from germline, CDR1 is MNHNY and CDR2 is SVGAGI (reference sequence). The DNA for the CDR3 is TGTGCCAGCAGTTACTCGGGTTTTGAAGGGCCCTATAATTCACCCCTCCACTTT. This gives the protein CASSYSGFEGPYNSPLHF.

This clonotype was counted ten times or more. This chain links TRBV6-5 with TRBJ1-4; 10 bases are a match to TRBD1. V shed 7 bases, J shed 8 bases, and the junction held 10 bases outside the gene matches. The CDR3 has 15 residues. CDR1 MNHEY and CDR2 SVGAGI come from the germline V gene. CDR3 DNA: TGTGCCAGCAAGACGGATGGACAGGGGGGCGAAAAACTGTTTTTT. Protein: CASKTDGQGGEKLFF.

This clonotype appeared a few times. This chain links TRBV5-5 with TRBJ2-1, with a possible D match to TRBD1 (6 bases). CDR1 SGHKS and CDR2 YYEKEE come from the germline V gene (reference sequence). V was cut by 3 bases and J by 5 bases, with 18 bases left in between. This CDR3 is built from 16 residues. CDR3 sequence (DNA): TGTGCCAGCAGCTGGAGACAGGTCGCGAGAAACAATGAGCAGTTCTTC. Translation: CASSWRQVARNNEQFF.

V gene TRBV7-6 combines with J gene TRBJ1-4, with a weak D call TRBD1 (6 bases). The germline CDR1 and CDR2 sequences are SGHVS and FNYEAQ. This CDR3 comprises 16 residues. V lost 4 bases and J lost 2, with 14 bases in between. The CDR3 sequence is CASSYQWGPTNEKLFF. CDR3 nucleotides: TGTGCCAGCAGCTATCAGTGGGGGCCTACTAATGAAAAACTGTTTTTT.

The genes are TRBV12-3 or TRBV12-4 and TRBJ2-1; 12 bases are shared with TRBD2. After removal of 3 bases from V and 9 bases from J, the junction contained 9 bases not matched to a gene. The CDR3 is made up of 16 amino acids. The CDR3 DNA is TGTGCCAGCAGTTTTGTACTAGCGGGAGGTGGGAGTGAGCAGTTCTTC. Translating it yields CASSFVLAGGGSEQFF.

This chain connects TRBV7-2 to TRBJ1-1; D not certain. Per the germline V gene, CDR1 is SGHTA and CDR2 is FQGNSA. Trimming cost V 5 bases and J 2 bases, with 12 bases left between them. The length of the CDR3 is 14 residues. The CDR3 DNA reads as TGTGCCAGCAGCCCGGGTCTAATTAACACTGAAGCTTTCTTT. Residues: CASSPGLINTEAFF.

This clonotype was observed at least ten times. The J gene is TRBJ2-7, the V gene TRBV6-5, with 9 positions matching TRBD2. Germline V lookup: CDR1 MNHEY, CDR2 SVGAGI. V was pared by 5 bases and J by 3 bases, with 8 bases of the junction left unmatched. This CDR3 comprises 15 residues. The CDR3 here is CASSAVGTSIYEQYF. The CDR3, as DNA: TGTGCCAGCAGTGCGGTCGGGACTAGCATCTACGAGCAGTACTTC.

This clonotype was picked up a small number of times. The chain recombines TRBV29-1 with TRBJ1-2; 9 bases are shared with TRBD1. V dropped 6 bases and J dropped 8; count of bases not matched to a gene: 7. CDR1 is SQVTM, CDR2 ANQGSEA, per germline. The CDR3 is made up of 12 amino acids. CDR3 bases: TGCAGCGTGCGGGGACAGGGTGGAGGCTACACCTTC. Its translation: CSVRGQGGGYTF.

The rearrangement uses TRBV5-6 and TRBJ2-7; 7 nucleotides line up with TRBD1. Germline loops: CDR1 SGHDT, CDR2 YYEEEE. This CDR3 has 15 residues. After removal of 4 bases from V and 2 bases from J, the junction contained 9 bases not matched to a gene. This CDR3 is CASSPTGTVAYEQYF. The CDR3 bases are TGTGCCAGCAGCCCTACCGGGACAGTTGCCTACGAGCAGTACTTC.

This clonotype was seen more than once but under ten times. The chain uses TRBV18 and TRBJ1-2, with TRBD1 matching over 7 bases. The J segment lost 4 bases and the V segment lost 6 bases, leaving 14 bases of the junction unmatched. The germline V gene encodes CDR1 KGHSH and CDR2 LQKENI. This CDR3 has 16 residues. CDR3 sequence (DNA): TGTGCCAGCTCTGGAACCGGGACAGCTTATACCTATGGCTACACCTTC. Its protein is CASSGTGTAYTYGYTF.

This sequence joins TRBV6-1 and TRBJ2-7, with unresolved D. CDR3 length: 12 amino acids. The germline V and J ends were trimmed by 5 bases and 5 bases, with 10 bases remaining between them. Germline V gene sequence: CDR1 MNHNS, CDR2 SASEGT. The CDR3 DNA sequence: TGTGCCAGCAGTCTGTCCGTGGACGAGCAGTACTTC. Its protein product is CASSLSVDEQYF.

There are many counts of this clonotype. V and J are TRBV24-1 and TRBJ2-1; D ambiguous. CDR1 and CDR2 (germline): KGHDR, SFDVKD. Trimming stripped 9 bases from V and 7 bases from J, with 18 bases between. CDR3 length equals 14 residues. Here the CDR3 reads CATGKTRLGNEQFF. The CDR3 region has the DNA TGTGCCACCGGTAAAACTCGCCTTGGGAATGAGCAGTTCTTC.

The table lists this clonotype with a few counts. The rearrangement links TRBV7-2 to TRBJ1-2; TRBD1 matches 12 bases. The CDR3 runs to 14 residues. CDR1 and CDR2 from the germline V gene are SGHTA and FQGNSA. The junction had 4 bases not matched to a gene; V was cut back by 1 base and J by 10 bases. CDR3 sequence (DNA): TGTGCCAGCAGCTTAGTACCGGGACAGGGGGCCTACACCTTC. Protein product: CASSLVPGQGAYTF.

The rearrangement links TRBV30 to TRBJ2-6, with D possibly being TRBD2 (6 bases). The CDR3 runs to 15 residues. Germline-derived CDR1 and CDR2 are GTSNPN and SVGIG (reference sequence). Deletions cut 2 bases from V and 2 bases from J, with 10 bases between. CDR3 DNA sequence: TGTGCCTGGAGTCTCGGCGGGGCTGGGGCCAACGTCCTGACTTTC. Translated, it gives CAWSLGGAGANVLTF.